This T cell receptor (beta chain) was observed in a study of blood T cell repertoires in COVID-19. Study-level background: Italy, Spain and the United States were the sources of the convalescent and acute COVID-19 samples.

The germline V gene has CDR1 SGHNT and CDR2 YYREEE (reference sequence). Losses at the gene ends were 4 bases for V and 7 bases for J; bases not matched to a gene: 8. This CDR3 has 13 amino acids. Repertoires were generated with immunoSEQ multiplex PCR, while TCRdb's copy carries only in-frame clones and drops some. This sample yields about 250,000 clones, of which about 91% are seen a single time; roughly 1.4% belongs to the top ten. The source is an older man with acute or convalescent COVID-19. The material sequenced was peripheral blood. The chain recombines TRBV5-4 with TRBJ2-7, with TRBD1 identical over 7 bases. The DNA for the CDR3 is TGTGCCAGCAGCATGGACAGGTCAAGGGAGCAGTACTTC. It specifies CASSMDRSREQYF.